These T cell receptor beta chains were read from a single sample in a study of blood T cell repertoires in COVID-19. Method: immunoSEQ multiplex PCR; TCRdb's copy keeps in-frame clones and lacks some. The table shows about 87,000 clones, with more than 75% occurring only once. Source material: peripheral blood. The receptor set was obtained from a man aged 40-50 years with acute or convalescent COVID-19. CDR3s include the opening cysteine and the closing phenylalanine or tryptophan.

j_gene,v_gene,CDR3aa
TRBJ1-2,TRBV7-9,CASSLGHLVYGYTF
TRBJ2-1,TRBV4-3,CASSQGSTGLAAPSSYNEQFF
TRBJ2-7,TRBV20-1,CSASYLVGASGYEQYF
TRBJ2-1,TRBV6-5,CASSYGGDGLQFF
TRBJ2-1,TRBV5-1,CASSLGPRTRSYNEQFF
TRBJ1-1,TRBV3-1/TRBV3-2,CASSHSGTPGAFF
TRBJ1-3,TRBV9,CASSTFRDRAGNTIYF
TRBJ2-5,TRBV12-5,CASGSGTGQETQYF
TRBJ2-3,TRBV7-9,CAMQGANTMADTQYF
TRBJ2-5,TRBV7-3,CASSLENQETQYF
TRBJ2-1,TRBV25-1,CASSAGLAGVNEQFF
TRBJ2-4,TRBV27,CASSLSGGGLAKNIQYF
TRBJ2-3,TRBV30,CAWSVARTSTDTQYF
TRBJ2-2,TRBV9,CASSVSPVGLAGAGELFF
TRBJ1-2,TRBV30,CAWSLHYRGGYTF
TRBJ1-2,TRBV5-4,CASRPGTAYGYGYTF
TRBJ2-2,TRBV6-2/TRBV6-3,CASSSLQGPANTGELFF
TRBJ1-1,TRBV7-2,CASSLSGQRNTEAFF
TRBJ2-7,TRBV23-1,CARSPGQGYEQYF
TRBJ1-1,TRBV9,CASSPGQGAVWTEAFF
TRBJ2-5,TRBV11-2,CASSYSREETQYF
TRBJ1-5,TRBV10-3,CAISGTANQPQHF
TRBJ1-1,TRBV15,CATSRGGQGGTEAFF
TRBJ2-7,TRBV27,CASSLLTGDSEQYF
TRBJ2-3,TRBV19,CASSIPSGGRTDTQYF
TRBJ1-3,TRBV6-5,CASSYSRTYGNTIYF
TRBJ1-2,TRBV6-5,CASGRTENYGYTF
TRBJ1-5,TRBV7-2,CASSQGQNQPQHF
TRBJ2-7,TRBV27,CASRLTSGPTYEQYF
TRBJ2-2,TRBV9,CASSVPIYGGELFF
TRBJ1-2,TRBV5-1,CASSPKPGQDYGYTF
TRBJ1-6,TRBV3-1/TRBV3-2,CASSRDSNSPLHF
TRBJ1-1,TRBV12-5,CASGSGQREAFF
TRBJ1-2,TRBV7-9,CASSQGQTTLNYGYTF
TRBJ2-1,TRBV5-6,CASSSTGGAYNEQFF
TRBJ2-7,TRBV25-1,CASSEGVGTGLSEQYF
TRBJ2-3,TRBV30,CAWEGGSTDTQYF
TRBJ2-5,TRBV11-3,CASSLSSSETQYF
TRBJ1-1,TRBV7-9,CASSSAAANTEAFF
TRBJ2-3,TRBV19,CASSRGVSWGTDTQYF
TRBJ2-1,TRBV6-5,CASMEDPYNEQFF
TRBJ2-2,TRBV30,CAWNRDMGTGELFF
TRBJ2-3,TRBV11-3,CASSLGTSGISSADTQYF
TRBJ1-1,TRBV5-1,CASSLDGRGVGAFF
TRBJ1-1,TRBV5-4,CASSSGTGLNTEAFF
TRBJ1-2,TRBV5-6,CASSPPGDGYTF
TRBJ1-4,TRBV3-1/TRBV3-2,CASSQGAGVGEKLFF
TRBJ1-2,TRBV27,CASSRDRGYGYTF
TRBJ2-7,TRBV18,CASSSGTSYEQYF
TRBJ1-5,TRBV21-1,CARGADRGYQPQHF
TRBJ2-5,TRBV3-1/TRBV3-2,CASSLRGTSGLETQYF
TRBJ2-3,TRBV9,CASSVAGASTDTQYF
TRBJ2-5,TRBV5-4,CASSWRGLDKSQETQYF
TRBJ2-7,TRBV5-1,CASSSGTGNDEQYF